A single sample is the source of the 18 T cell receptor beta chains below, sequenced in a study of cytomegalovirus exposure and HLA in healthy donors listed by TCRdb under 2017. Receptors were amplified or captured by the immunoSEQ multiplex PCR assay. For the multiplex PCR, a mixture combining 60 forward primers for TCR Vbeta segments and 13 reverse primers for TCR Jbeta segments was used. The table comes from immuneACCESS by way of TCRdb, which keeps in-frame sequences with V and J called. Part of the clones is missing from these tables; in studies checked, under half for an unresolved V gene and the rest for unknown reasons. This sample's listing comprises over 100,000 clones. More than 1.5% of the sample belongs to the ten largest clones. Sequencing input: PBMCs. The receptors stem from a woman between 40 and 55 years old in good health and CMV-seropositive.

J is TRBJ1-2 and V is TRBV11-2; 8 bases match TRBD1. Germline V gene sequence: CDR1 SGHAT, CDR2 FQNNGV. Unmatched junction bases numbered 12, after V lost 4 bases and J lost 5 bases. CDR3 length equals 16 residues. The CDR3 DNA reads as TGTGCCAGCAGCTCCAGACAGGGGAGGAATCCGTATGGCTACACCTTC. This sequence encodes CASSSRQGRNPYGYTF.

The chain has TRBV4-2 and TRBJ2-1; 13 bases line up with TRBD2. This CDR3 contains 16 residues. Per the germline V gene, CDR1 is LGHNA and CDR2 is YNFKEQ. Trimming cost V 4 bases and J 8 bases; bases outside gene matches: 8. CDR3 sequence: CASSPRTSGSPDEQFF. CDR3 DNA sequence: TGTGCCAGCAGCCCCCGGACTAGCGGGAGTCCCGATGAGCAGTTCTTC.

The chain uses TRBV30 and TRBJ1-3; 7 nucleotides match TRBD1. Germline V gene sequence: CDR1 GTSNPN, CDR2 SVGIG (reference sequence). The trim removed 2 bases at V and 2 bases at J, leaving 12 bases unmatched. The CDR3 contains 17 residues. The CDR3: CAWSQRQGISTGNTIYF. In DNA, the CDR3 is TGTGCCTGGAGTCAACGACAGGGAATCTCCACTGGAAACACCATATATTTT.

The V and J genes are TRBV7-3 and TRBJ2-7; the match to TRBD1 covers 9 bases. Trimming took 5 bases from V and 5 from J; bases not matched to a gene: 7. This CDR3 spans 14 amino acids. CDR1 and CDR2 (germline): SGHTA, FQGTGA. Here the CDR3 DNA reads TGTGCCAGCAGCGCCGGGACAGGGATCCACGAGCAGTACTTC. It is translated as CASSAGTGIHEQYF.

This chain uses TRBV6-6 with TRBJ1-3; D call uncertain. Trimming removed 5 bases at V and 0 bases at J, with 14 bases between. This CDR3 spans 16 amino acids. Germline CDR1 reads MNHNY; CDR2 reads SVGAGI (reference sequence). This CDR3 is CASSASGPSSGNTIYF. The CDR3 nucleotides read TGTGCCAGCAGTGCCTCGGGTCCTAGCTCTGGAAACACCATATATTTT.

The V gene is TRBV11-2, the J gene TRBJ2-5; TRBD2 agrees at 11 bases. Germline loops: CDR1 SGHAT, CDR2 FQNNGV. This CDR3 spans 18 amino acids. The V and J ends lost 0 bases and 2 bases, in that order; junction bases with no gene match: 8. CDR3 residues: CASSLDRRLAGLQETQYF. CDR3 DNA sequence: TGTGCCAGCAGCTTAGATCGACGACTAGCGGGGTTACAAGAGACCCAGTACTTC.

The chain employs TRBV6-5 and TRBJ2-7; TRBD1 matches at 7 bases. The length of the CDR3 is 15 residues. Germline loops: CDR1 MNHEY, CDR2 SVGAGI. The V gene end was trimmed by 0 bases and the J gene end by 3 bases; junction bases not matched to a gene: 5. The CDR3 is CASSYSQGGLYEQYF. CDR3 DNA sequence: TGTGCCAGCAGTTACTCTCAAGGGGGCCTCTACGAGCAGTACTTC.

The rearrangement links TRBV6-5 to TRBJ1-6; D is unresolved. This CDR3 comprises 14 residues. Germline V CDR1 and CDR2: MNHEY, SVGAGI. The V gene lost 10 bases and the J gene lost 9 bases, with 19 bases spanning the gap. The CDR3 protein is CATQMRDRGSPLHF. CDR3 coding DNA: TGTGCCACCCAGATGAGGGATCGGGGTTCACCCCTCCACTTT.

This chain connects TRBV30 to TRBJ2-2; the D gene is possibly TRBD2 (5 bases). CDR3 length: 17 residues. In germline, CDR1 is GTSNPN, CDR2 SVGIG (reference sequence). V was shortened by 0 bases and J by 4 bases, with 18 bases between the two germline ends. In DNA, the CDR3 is TGTGCCTGGAGTGTAGTACGGACTCTGACCACCACCGGGGAGCTGTTTTTT. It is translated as CAWSVVRTLTTTGELFF.

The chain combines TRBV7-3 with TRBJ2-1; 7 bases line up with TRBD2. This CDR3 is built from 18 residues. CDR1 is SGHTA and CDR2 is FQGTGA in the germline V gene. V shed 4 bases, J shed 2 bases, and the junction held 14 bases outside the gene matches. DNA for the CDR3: TGTGCCAGCAGCTCCCTCCCTCCGCCGGGAGGCCCCTACAATGAGCAGTTCTTC. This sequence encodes CASSSLPPPGGPYNEQFF.

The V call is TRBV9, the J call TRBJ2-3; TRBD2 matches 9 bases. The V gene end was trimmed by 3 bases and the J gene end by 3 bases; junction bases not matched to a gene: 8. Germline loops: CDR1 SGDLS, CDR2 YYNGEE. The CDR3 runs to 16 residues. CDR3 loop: CASSAVAGEGTDTQYF. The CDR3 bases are TGTGCCAGCAGCGCCGTAGCGGGAGAGGGGACAGATACGCAGTATTTT.

This CDR3 reads CASSLNRGNLPHYGYTF. The DNA of the CDR3 is TGTGCCAGCAGTTTAAACAGGGGTAATCTGCCCCACTATGGCTACACCTTC. The V call is TRBV28, the J call TRBJ1-2, with 7 bases aligning to TRBD1. The CDR3 covers 17 residues. Per germline, CDR1 MDHEN and CDR2 SYDVKM. V shed 2 bases and J 3 bases; nucleotides not matched to a gene: 12.

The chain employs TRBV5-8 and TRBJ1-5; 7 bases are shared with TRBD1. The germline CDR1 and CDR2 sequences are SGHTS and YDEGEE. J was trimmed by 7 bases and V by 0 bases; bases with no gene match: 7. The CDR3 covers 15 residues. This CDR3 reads CASSLVVGTVQPQHF. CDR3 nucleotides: TGTGCCAGCAGCTTGGTGGTAGGGACAGTGCAGCCCCAGCATTTT. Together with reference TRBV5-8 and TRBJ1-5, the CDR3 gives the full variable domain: EAGVTQSPTHLIKTRGQQATLRCSPISGHTSVYWYQQALGLGLQFLLWYDEGEERNRGNFPPRFSGRQFPNYSSELNVNALELEDSALYLCASSLVVGTVQPQHFGDGTRLSIL.

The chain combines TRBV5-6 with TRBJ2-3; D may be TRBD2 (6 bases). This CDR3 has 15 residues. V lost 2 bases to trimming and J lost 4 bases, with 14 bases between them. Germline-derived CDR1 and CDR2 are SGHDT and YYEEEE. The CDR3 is CASSFGTGDPDTQYF. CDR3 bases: TGTGCCAGCAGCTTCGGAACGGGAGACCCAGATACGCAGTATTTT. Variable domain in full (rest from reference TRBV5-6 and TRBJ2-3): DAGVTQSPTHLIKTRGQQVTLRCSPKSGHDTVSWYQQALGQGPQFIFQYYEEEERQRGNFPDRFSGHQFPNYSSELNVNALLLGDSALYLCASSFGTGDPDTQYFGPGTRLTVL.

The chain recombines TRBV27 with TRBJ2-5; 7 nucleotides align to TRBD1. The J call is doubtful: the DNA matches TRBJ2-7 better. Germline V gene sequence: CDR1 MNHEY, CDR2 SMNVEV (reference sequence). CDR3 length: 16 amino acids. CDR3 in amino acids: CASSFTGQVNLYEQYF. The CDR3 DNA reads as TGTGCCAGCAGTTTTACCGGACAGGTTAACCTCTACGAGCAGTACTTC.

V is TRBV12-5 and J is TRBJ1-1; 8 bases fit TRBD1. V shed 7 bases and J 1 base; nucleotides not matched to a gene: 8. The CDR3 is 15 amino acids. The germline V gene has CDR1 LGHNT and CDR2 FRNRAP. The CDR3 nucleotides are TGTGCTAGTGCCCCTAGGACAGGGCCGAACACTGAAGCTTTCTTT. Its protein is CASAPRTGPNTEAFF.

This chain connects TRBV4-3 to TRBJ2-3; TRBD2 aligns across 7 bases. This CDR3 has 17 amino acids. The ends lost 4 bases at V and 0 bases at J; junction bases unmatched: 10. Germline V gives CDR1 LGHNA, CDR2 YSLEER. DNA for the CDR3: TGCGCCAGCAGCCGAGGACTAGGCGGGACCAGCACAGATACGCAGTATTTT. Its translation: CASSRGLGGTSTDTQYF.

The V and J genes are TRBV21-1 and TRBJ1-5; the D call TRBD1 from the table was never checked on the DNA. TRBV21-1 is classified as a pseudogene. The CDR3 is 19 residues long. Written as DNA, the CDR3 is TGTGCCAGCAGGGTGGAACCGGGACAGCGCCTAAAGGGCAATCAGCCCCAGCATTTT. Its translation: CASRVEPGQRLKGNQPQHF.